The 5 T cell receptor beta chains below all came from one sample that was sequenced in a study of long-term antiretroviral therapy in people with HIV. Runs used v3.0 of the immunoSEQ assay and were done at survey level. TCRdb keeps only in-frame clones here, not all; method: immunoSEQ multiplex PCR. The top ten hold roughly 15% of the sample, which has about 25,000 clones, 80% to 90% seen once. Sequencing was performed on unsorted PBMCs, taken 1.2 years after starting antiretroviral therapy. The receptors derive from a man aged 45-60 years with HIV.

The chain recombines TRBV30 with TRBJ2-1; D not resolved. CDR3 length: 16 residues. V was cut by 2 bases and J by 5 bases, with 19 bases left in between. The germline V gene encodes CDR1 GTSNPN and CDR2 SVGIG (reference sequence). The CDR3 DNA sequence: TGTGCCTGGAGTTCTGGCCTTCTACCCTTCGACAATGAGCAGTTCTTC. Translated: CAWSSGLLPFDNEQFF. The entire variable domain, with the rest obtained from reference TRBV30 and TRBJ2-1, is as follows: SQTIHQWPATLVQPVGSPLSLECTVEGTSNPNLYWYRQAAGRGLQLLFYSVGIGQISSEVPQNLSASRPQDRQFILSSKKLLLSDSGFYLCAWSSGLLPFDNEQFFGPGTRLTVL.

The CDR3: CSATPGTGANTEAFF. The CDR3 bases are TGCAGCGCCACACCCGGGACAGGGGCGAACACTGAAGCTTTCTTT. This rearrangement joins TRBV29-1 to TRBJ1-1, with 10 bases fitting TRBD1. V was clipped by 7 bases and J by 1 base; unmatched bases: 9. Per the germline V gene, CDR1 is SQVTM and CDR2 is ANQGSEA. There are 15 residues in the CDR3.

The CDR3 region has the DNA TGTGCCAGCAGTTACTGGGGGGAAGGCGACGAGCAGTACTTC. Its protein product is CASSYWGEGDEQYF. The chain has TRBV6-5 and TRBJ2-7, with a possible D match to TRBD2 (6 bases). CDR3 length equals 14 residues. The germline V gene has CDR1 MNHEY and CDR2 SVGAGI. The V end lost 1 base, the J end lost 5 bases, and 12 bases lay between the germline ends.

The chain is built from TRBV5-1 and TRBJ2-5, with 14 positions matching TRBD2. CDR3 size: 18 residues. The V and J ends lost 4 bases and 0 bases, in that order; junction bases with no gene match: 8. CDR1 is SGHRS, CDR2 YFSETQ, per germline. The CDR3 region has the DNA TGCGCCAGCAGCCTAGGTGGGACTAGCGGGGGCAACCAAGAGACCCAGTACTTC. It specifies CASSLGGTSGGNQETQYF.

CDR3 loop: CASRARDVGGKPQHF. CDR3 coding DNA: TGTGCCAGCAGAGCTCGTGATGTAGGGGGGAAGCCCCAGCATTTT. The chain recombines TRBV6-1 with TRBJ1-5, with a tentative D call TRBD1 (6 bases). The CDR3 sequence is 15 residues long. With 6 bases removed from V and 8 bases from J, the gap between germline ends came to 20 bases. CDR1 and CDR2 (germline): MNHNS, SASEGT.